This T cell receptor (beta chain) was documented in a study of blood T cells in healthy people across ages. Donors were healthy Caucasian individuals from Russia aged about 6 to 100. Germline V lookup: CDR1 LGHDT, CDR2 YNNKEL (reference sequence). The CDR3 is 14 amino acids. Trimming removed 2 bases from V and 2 bases from J, with 9 bases in between. As regards this clonotype: What it recognizes is unknown.

Findings of the study overall: One million T cells yielded diversity estimates that were considered underestimates.

Together with a sample-barcoded 5' primer, a J-beta primer mix was included in a second PCR lasting roughly 6 to 12 cycles. TCRdb itself ran the 5' RACE reads through MiXCR, one entry per CDR3 protein. The table lists over a million distinct CDR3 sequences, about 25% of them singletons. The sample also formed part of further work on T cells of mothers and their children. This second study notes: The people who donated were three healthy Caucasian mothers and their six children.

This TCR derives from a girl under 10 years old in good health. Sequenced: blood. The V call is TRBV3-1, the J call TRBJ2-5; no definite D call. The CDR3 region is CASSQTDVQETQYF. CDR3 sequence (DNA): TGTGCCAGCAGCCAAACCGACGTTCAAGAGACCCAGTACTTC.